This TCR beta chain was obtained from a study of long-term antiretroviral therapy in people with HIV. Study results and caveats: Versus controls, repertoires in people with HIV had narrower CDR3 length ranges. Clonotypes expanded prior to ART showed repertoire dominance at all sampled time points.

The CDR3 runs 15 residues. Germline trimming cut 3 bases from V and 2 bases from J; bases unmatched to any gene: 5. CDR1 and CDR2 (germline): MNHEY, SMNVEV (reference sequence). The assay used was immunoSEQ (version v3.0), run at survey level. Each sample aimed for roughly 40,000-50,000 sequenced T-cell genomes. Clones were read by immunoSEQ multiplex PCR, and TCRdb kept only the in-frame ones, dropping some. The sample holds around 23,000 clones, about four fifths seen once. With respect to this clone: Its antigen is unidentified.

The chain is built from TRBV27 and TRBJ1-1; TRBD1 agrees at 8 bases. The sequencing here drew on unsorted PBMCs, taken 0.3 years after starting antiretroviral therapy. The sequence was obtained from a man aged 50-60 years with HIV. CDR3 sequence: CASSLPDRVNTEAFF. The CDR3 DNA is TGTGCCAGCAGTTTGCCGGACAGGGTCAACACTGAAGCTTTCTTT.